The 20 T cell receptor beta chains below come from one sample, sequenced in a study of control samples from healthy donors and cancer patients. Produced via immunoSEQ multiplex PCR; TCRdb's table is partial and in-frame only. This sample has 150,000 to 200,000 clones, with around 88% found just once. Sequenced material: blood. All receptors derive from a woman in her thirties in good health.

V usage is TRBV6-1 and J usage is TRBJ2-5; TRBD2 matches at 16 bases. The V and J ends lost 3 bases and 6 bases, in that order; junction bases with no gene match: 4. Germline-derived CDR1 and CDR2 are MNHNS and SASEGT. The CDR3 contains 16 residues. CDR3 nucleotides: TGTGCCAGCAGTGAGGGACTAGCGGGGGGGCCGAAGACCCAGTACTTC. Its translation is CASSEGLAGGPKTQYF.

The V call is TRBV11-2, the J call TRBJ2-6, with unresolved D. Per the germline V gene, CDR1 is SGHAT and CDR2 is FQNNGV. The CDR3 is 17 amino acids. The V and J ends lost 2 bases and 0 bases respectively, with 11 bases between them. CDR3 sequence (DNA): TGTGCCAGCAGCTTATATGCCAGCCTCTCTGGGGCCAACGTCCTGACTTTC. Translation gives CASSLYASLSGANVLTF.

The V call is TRBV6-1, the J call TRBJ1-1, with TRBD1 as a possible D gene (5 bases). The V gene lost 1 base and the J gene lost 4 bases, with 10 bases spanning the gap. CDR1 and CDR2 (germline): MNHNS, SASEGT. This CDR3 spans 14 amino acids. For the CDR3, the DNA is TGTGCCAGCAGTGAAGACACGGGGCGCACTGAAGCTTTCTTT. Encoded protein: CASSEDTGRTEAFF.

On this clone: This same CDR3 is encoded by further DNA sequences in the sample. V gene TRBV6-2 or TRBV6-3 combines with J gene TRBJ2-7; possibly TRBD2 for D (5 bases). This CDR3 has 12 residues. In germline, CDR1 is MNHEY, CDR2 SVGEGT. Trimming left V 2 bases short and J 3 bases short, with 5 bases between. CDR3 in DNA: TGTGCCAGCAGTTACGCGGGCTACGAGCAGTACGTC. Encoded protein: CASSYAGYEQYV.

This chain joins TRBV7-9 and TRBJ2-1; the match to TRBD1 covers 8 bases. V lost 5 bases to trimming and J lost 3 bases; unmatched junction nucleotides: 3. Germline CDR1 reads SEHNR; CDR2 reads FQNEAQ (reference sequence). The CDR3 extends over 14 amino acids. Here the CDR3 DNA reads TGTGCCAGCAGCCCACAGGGGGGCTACAATGAGCAGTTCTTC. Protein product: CASSPQGGYNEQFF. The full variable domain, in which reference TRBV7-9 and TRBJ2-1 provide the parts outside the CDR3, is DTGVSQNPRHKITKRGQNVTFRCDPISEHNRLYWYRQTLGQGPEFLTYFQNEAQLEKSRLLSDRFSAERPKGSFSTLEIQRTEQGDSAMYLCASSPQGGYNEQFFGPGTRLTVL.

The V gene is TRBV2, the J gene TRBJ2-2; a possible D gene is TRBD2 (6 bases). The CDR3 is 17 amino acids. In germline, CDR1 is SNHLY, CDR2 FYNNEI. V lost 3 bases and J lost 5, with 19 bases in between. Here the CDR3 DNA reads TGTGCCAGCAGTGACCACCTGGTTCTAGCGCGGACCGGGGAGCTGTTTTTT. Amino acid sequence: CASSDHLVLARTGELFF. Combining the CDR3 with reference TRBV2 and TRBJ2-2 gives the whole variable domain EPEVTQTPSHQVTQMGQEVILRCVPISNHLYFYWYRQILGQKVEFLVSFYNNEISEKSEIFDDQFSVERPDGSNFTLKIRSTKLEDSAMYFCASSDHLVLARTGELFFGEGSRLTVL.

This clone occurred a few times. The chain couples TRBV20-1 to TRBJ2-1; 9 bases fit TRBD2. The CDR3 consists of 14 residues. Trimming cost V 3 bases and J 8 bases; bases outside gene matches: 8. Germline-derived CDR1 and CDR2 are DFQATT and SNEGSKA (reference sequence). CDR3 in DNA: TGCAGTGCTAGTTGGCGGGGGGGCCGAGATGAGCAGTTCTTC. It is translated as CSASWRGGRDEQFF.

This rearrangement joins TRBV3-1 (or the pseudogene TRBV3-2) to TRBJ2-5; possible D gene TRBD1, 7 bases. The germline V gene has CDR1 LGHDT and CDR2 YNNKEL (reference sequence). With 1 base removed from V and 7 bases from J, the gap between germline ends came to 13 bases. This CDR3 is 14 amino acids long. CDR3 residues: CASSQVRQGGTQYF. CDR3 in DNA: TGTGCCAGCAGCCAAGTAAGACAGGGAGGGACCCAGTACTTC.

The gene calls are TRBV6-6 and TRBJ2-2; 8 nucleotides match TRBD2. The CDR3 sequence is 14 residues long. CDR1 and CDR2 (germline): MNHNY, SVGAGI (reference sequence). V gave up 7 bases and J gave up 7 bases; unmatched junction bases: 8. CDR3 amino acids: CASNIGGAGGELFF. CDR3 DNA sequence: TGTGCCAGCAACATCGGGGGGGCAGGCGGGGAGCTGTTTTTT.

This sequence joins TRBV6-5 and TRBJ2-1; D gene unclear. The CDR3 spans 12 residues. V was clipped by 6 bases and J by 9 bases, with 12 bases between them. Germline loops: CDR1 MNHEY, CDR2 SVGAGI. This CDR3 reads CASSRSLGEQFF. CDR3 in DNA: TGTGCCAGCAGCCGCTCTCTAGGTGAGCAGTTCTTC.

The J gene is TRBJ2-1, the V gene TRBV4-1, with TRBD2 as a possible D gene (7 bases). This CDR3 has 16 residues. The germline gives CDR1 MGHRA, CDR2 YSYEKL. Trimming took 2 bases from V and 8 from J, leaving 19 bases between them. Here the CDR3 reads CASSQIAGAPLDEQFF. CDR3 sequence (DNA): TGCGCCAGCAGCCAAATTGCGGGGGCCCCTTTGGATGAGCAGTTCTTC.

The rearrangement links TRBV9 to TRBJ2-1; 7 positions agree with TRBD1. V lost 3 bases and J lost 4; bases outside the gene matches: 7. The CDR3 loop spans 15 amino acids. Germline V gene lookup returns CDR1 SGDLS and CDR2 YYNGEE. The DNA of the CDR3 is TGTGCCAGCAGCGCAGAAGGGACAGTATACAATGAGCAGTTCTTC. This sequence encodes CASSAEGTVYNEQFF.

CDR3 sequence: CASSLEFEAFF. In DNA form, the CDR3 reads TGTGCCAGCAGTTTGGAATTTGAAGCTTTCTTT. The gene calls are TRBV28 and TRBJ1-1, with unresolved D. V was clipped by 3 bases and J by 7 bases, with 6 bases between them. CDR3 length equals 11 residues. Germline V CDR1 and CDR2: MDHEN, SYDVKM.

The rearrangement uses TRBV10-3 and TRBJ2-2; 8 positions match TRBD1. V was pared by 6 bases and J by 3 bases, with 0 bases of the junction left unmatched. The CDR3 has 13 residues. In germline, CDR1 is ENHRY, CDR2 SYGVKD. In nucleotides, the CDR3 is TGTGCCATCAGGGACAGGGACACCGGGGAGCTGTTTTTT. As protein: CAIRDRDTGELFF.

V and J are TRBV4-2 and TRBJ2-2; 10 bases map to TRBD2. Trimming at V came to 8 bases and at J to 3 bases, leaving 0 bases not matched to a gene. This CDR3 contains 13 residues. Germline assignment: CDR1 LGHNA and CDR2 YNFKEQ. The CDR3 DNA sequence: TGTGCCAGCGGACTAGCGGACACCGGGGAGCTGTTTTTT. It yields the protein CASGLADTGELFF.

This clone was observed a single time. This chain uses TRBV29-1 with TRBJ1-2; 7 nucleotides line up with TRBD1. The V and J ends lost 1 base and 6 bases, in that order; junction bases with no gene match: 5. The CDR3 runs to 13 residues. From germline, CDR1 is SQVTM and CDR2 ANQGSEA. CDR3 loop: CSVEAGGLNGYTF. Here the CDR3 DNA reads TGCAGCGTTGAAGCAGGGGGTCTGAATGGCTACACCTTC.

A note on this clone: In the same sample, other DNA sequences code for this CDR3. V and J are TRBV11-2 and TRBJ2-5; D not resolved. Germline V gene sequence: CDR1 SGHAT, CDR2 FQNNGV. The CDR3 runs to 12 residues. Trimming took off 1 base at V and 5 bases at J, with 5 bases between the two ends. The CDR3 here is CASSLVGETQYF. Here the CDR3 DNA reads TGTGCCAGCAGCTTAGTCGGGGAGACCCAGTACTTC.

V usage is TRBV28 and J usage is TRBJ2-1; D gene uncertain. The CDR3 length is 15 residues. Germline loops: CDR1 MDHEN, CDR2 SYDVKM. The ends were cut back, 2 bases at V and 2 bases at J, with 10 bases in the middle. Here the CDR3 DNA reads TGTGCCAGCAGTTTAGACTTGTTCGCCTACAATGAGCAGTTCTTC. It yields the protein CASSLDLFAYNEQFF.

On this clone: This may arise from a read error, as a much more abundant clone is one base away. The chain couples TRBV2 to TRBJ1-5; weak D call: TRBD1 (5 bases). CDR3 size: 13 residues. CDR1 is SNHLY and CDR2 is FYNNEI in the germline V gene. Between the trimmed V and J ends, which lost 6 bases and 1 base, there was a span of 7 bases. The DNA of the CDR3 is TGTGCCAGCAGGGGGGACAGCAATCAGCCCCAGCATTTT. Amino acid sequence: CASRGDSNQPQHF.

The J gene is TRBJ2-1, the V gene TRBV4-1, with D uncertain. Trimming stripped 4 bases from V and 4 bases from J, with 8 bases between. The CDR3 has 13 residues. Per germline, CDR1 MGHRA and CDR2 YSYEKL. CDR3 protein: CASSLLGYNEQFF. CDR3 coding DNA: TGCGCCAGCAGCCTTTTGGGGTACAATGAGCAGTTCTTC.